These 2 T cell receptor beta chains share one sample of origin, sequenced in a study of blood T cell repertoires in COVID-19. The repertoire was sequenced with immunoSEQ multiplex PCR; TCRdb's copy has only in-frame clones and lacks some. The sample records about 270,000 clones, approximately 91% being singletons. The sequenced sample was peripheral blood. The receptors originated from a person aged 18 to 29 with COVID-19, enrolled during active disease.

The V and J genes are TRBV10-3 and TRBJ2-1; the D gene is possibly TRBD2 (5 bases). V lost 3 bases and J lost 9, with 12 bases in between. The CDR3 is made up of 13 amino acids. The V gene's germline CDR1 is ENHRY and CDR2 SYGVKD. Written as DNA, the CDR3 is TGTGCCATCAGTGAAGCAGGTGAGGGTGAGCAGTTCTTC. Translating gives CAISEAGEGEQFF.

The chain carries TRBV24-1 and TRBJ2-7, with D hard to call. V lost 2 bases, J lost 0 bases, and 10 bases lay in between. CDR1 and CDR2 from the germline V gene are KGHDR and SFDVKD. The length of the CDR3 is 15 residues. This CDR3 is CATSDSVTNSYEQYF. CDR3 coding DNA: TGTGCCACCAGTGATTCTGTGACAAACTCCTACGAGCAGTACTTC.